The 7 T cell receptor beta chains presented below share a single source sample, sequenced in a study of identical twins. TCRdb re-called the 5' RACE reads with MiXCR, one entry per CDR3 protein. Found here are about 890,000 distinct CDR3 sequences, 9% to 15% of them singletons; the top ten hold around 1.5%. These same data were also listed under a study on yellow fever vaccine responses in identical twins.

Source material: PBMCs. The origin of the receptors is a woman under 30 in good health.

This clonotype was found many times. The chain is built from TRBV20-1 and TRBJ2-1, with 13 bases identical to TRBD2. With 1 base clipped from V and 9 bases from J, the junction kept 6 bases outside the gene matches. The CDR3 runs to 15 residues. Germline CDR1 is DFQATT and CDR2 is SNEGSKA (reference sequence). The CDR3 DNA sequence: TGCAGTGCTAGAGTACTAGCGGGAGGGCCTAGTGAGCAGTTCTTC. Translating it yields CSARVLAGGPSEQFF.

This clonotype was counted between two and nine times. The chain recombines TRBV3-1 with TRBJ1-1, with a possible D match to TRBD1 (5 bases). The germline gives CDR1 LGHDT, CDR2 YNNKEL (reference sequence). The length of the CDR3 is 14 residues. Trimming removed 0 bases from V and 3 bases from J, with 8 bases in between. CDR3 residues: CASSQDWGYTEAFF. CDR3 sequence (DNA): TGTGCCAGCAGCCAAGATTGGGGGTACACTGAAGCTTTCTTT.

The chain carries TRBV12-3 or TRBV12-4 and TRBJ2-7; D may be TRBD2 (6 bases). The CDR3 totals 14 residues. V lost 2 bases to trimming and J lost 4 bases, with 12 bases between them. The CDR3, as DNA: TGTGCCAGCAGTTTAACCCGGGGGAGGTACGAGCAGTACTTC. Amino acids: CASSLTRGRYEQYF.

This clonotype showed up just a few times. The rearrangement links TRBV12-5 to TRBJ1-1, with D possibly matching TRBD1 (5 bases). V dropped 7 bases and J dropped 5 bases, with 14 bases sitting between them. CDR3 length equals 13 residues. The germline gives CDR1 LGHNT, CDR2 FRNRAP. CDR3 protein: CASASPQGTEAFF. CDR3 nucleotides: TGTGCTAGTGCCTCACCCCAGGGTACTGAAGCTTTCTTT.

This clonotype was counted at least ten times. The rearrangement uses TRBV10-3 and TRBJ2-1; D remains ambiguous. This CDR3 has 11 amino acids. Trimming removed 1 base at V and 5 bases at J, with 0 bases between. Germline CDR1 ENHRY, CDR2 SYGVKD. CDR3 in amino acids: CAISEYNEQFF. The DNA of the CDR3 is TGTGCCATCAGTGAGTACAATGAGCAGTTCTTC.

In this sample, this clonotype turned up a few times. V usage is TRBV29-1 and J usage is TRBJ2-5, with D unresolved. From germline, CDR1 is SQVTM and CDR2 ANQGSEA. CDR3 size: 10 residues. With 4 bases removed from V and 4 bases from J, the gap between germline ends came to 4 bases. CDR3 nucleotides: TGCAGCGTTGCTACAGAGACCCAGTACTTC. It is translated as CSVATETQYF.

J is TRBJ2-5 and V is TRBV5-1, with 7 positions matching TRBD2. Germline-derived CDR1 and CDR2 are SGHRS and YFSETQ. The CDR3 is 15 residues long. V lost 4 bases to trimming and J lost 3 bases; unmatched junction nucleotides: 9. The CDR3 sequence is CASSQTGTTKETQYF. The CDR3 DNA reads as TGCGCCAGCAGCCAGACCGGGACTACTAAAGAGACCCAGTACTTC.